This entry is about one T cell receptor beta chain. Germline V gene sequence: CDR1 GTSNPN, CDR2 SVGIG (reference sequence). V was pared by 2 bases and J by 4 bases, with 14 bases between. The CDR3 has 14 residues. Per the study methods: Cell counts per sample came from amplifying reference gene primers. TCRdb's copy holds only in-frame clones and misses some; the assay was immunoSEQ multiplex PCR. The DNA gave D and trimming, while V, J and clone size come from that table. This sample yields approximately 210,000 clones, of which almost 90% are seen a single time; 14% to 15% belongs to the top ten. Cohorts were based on clinical histories the participants reported. The data are from a study of blood T cell repertoires in COVID-19.

Material for sequencing was PBMCs or T cells enriched from blood (not recorded which). The V call is TRBV30, the J call TRBJ1-2; possible D gene TRBD1, 6 bases. This clonotype was obtained from a woman between 50 and 59 years old with acute COVID-19. CDR3 nucleotide sequence: TGTGCCTGGAGTACCCACAGGGCCCTCTATGGCTACACCTTC. It is translated as CAWSTHRALYGYTF.